This T cell receptor (beta chain) is from a study of cytomegalovirus exposure and HLA in healthy donors. This clone was recorded a few times. What it binds is not known. Study-level results: Researchers reported from a later analysis that most CMV-associated TCR beta chains appeared HLA-restricted. Links to common viral pathogens appeared, in a later analysis, for several of the most significant clusters.

The PCR made use of 60 Vbeta and 13 Jbeta primers. Repertoires were generated with immunoSEQ multiplex PCR, while TCRdb's copy carries only in-frame clones and drops some. Among approximately 100,000 clones listed, 65% were seen once. With 5 bases removed from V and 1 base from J, the gap between germline ends came to 10 bases. The CDR3 is made up of 13 amino acids. The chain carries TRBV5-3 and TRBJ2-7; D is ambiguous. TRBV5-3 is sorted into the ORF group, with uncertain function. This TCR was recovered from a man aged 25-45 years in good health and CMV-seropositive. The specimen was PBMCs. CDR3 nucleotide sequence: TGTGCCAGAAGGGCTAGAGTTTCCTACGAGCAGTACTTC. As protein: CARRARVSYEQYF.